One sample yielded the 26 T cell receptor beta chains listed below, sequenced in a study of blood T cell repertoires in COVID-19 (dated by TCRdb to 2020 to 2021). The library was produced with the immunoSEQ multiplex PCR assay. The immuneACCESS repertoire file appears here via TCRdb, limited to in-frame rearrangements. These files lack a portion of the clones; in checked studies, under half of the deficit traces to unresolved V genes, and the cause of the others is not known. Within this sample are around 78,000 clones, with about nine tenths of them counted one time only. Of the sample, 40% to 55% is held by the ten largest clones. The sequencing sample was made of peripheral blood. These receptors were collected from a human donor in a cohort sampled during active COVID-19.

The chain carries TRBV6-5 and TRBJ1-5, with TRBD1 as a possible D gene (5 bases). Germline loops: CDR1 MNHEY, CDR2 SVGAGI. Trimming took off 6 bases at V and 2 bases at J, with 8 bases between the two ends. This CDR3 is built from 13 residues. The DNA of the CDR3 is TGTGCCAGCAGGGCGGGGGGCAATCAGCCCCAGCATTTT. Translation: CASRAGGNQPQHF.

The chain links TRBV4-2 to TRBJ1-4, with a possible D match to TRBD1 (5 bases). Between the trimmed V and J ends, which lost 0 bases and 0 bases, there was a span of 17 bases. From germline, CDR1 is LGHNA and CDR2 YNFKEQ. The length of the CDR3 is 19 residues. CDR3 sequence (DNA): TGTGCCAGCAGCCAAGAGGGACTGAGGGGTCCTGCAACTAATGAAAAACTGTTTTTT. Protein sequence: CASSQEGLRGPATNEKLFF.

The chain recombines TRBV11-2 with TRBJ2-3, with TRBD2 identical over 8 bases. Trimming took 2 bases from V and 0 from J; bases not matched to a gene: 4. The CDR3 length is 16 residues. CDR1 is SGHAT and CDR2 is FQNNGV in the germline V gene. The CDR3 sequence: CASSLMGGRSTDTQYF. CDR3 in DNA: TGTGCCAGCAGCTTAATGGGCGGGAGGAGCACAGATACGCAGTATTTT.

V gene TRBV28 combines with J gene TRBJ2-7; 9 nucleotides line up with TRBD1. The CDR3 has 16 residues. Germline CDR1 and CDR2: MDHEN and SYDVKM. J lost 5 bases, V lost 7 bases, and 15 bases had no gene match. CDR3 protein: CASTSWTGASYNEQYF. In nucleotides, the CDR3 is TGTGCCAGCACCTCCTGGACAGGGGCGAGCTATAACGAGCAGTACTTC.

The CDR3 here is CATSDLQNRTGTSQPQHF. The DNA of the CDR3 is TGTGCCACCAGTGATTTGCAAAATCGGACAGGGACTTCCCAGCCCCAGCATTTT. The chain joins TRBV24-1 to TRBJ1-5, with 8 bases that match TRBD1. Germline assignment: CDR1 KGHDR and CDR2 SFDVKD. V lost 0 bases and J lost 7; bases outside the gene matches: 13. The CDR3 runs to 18 residues.

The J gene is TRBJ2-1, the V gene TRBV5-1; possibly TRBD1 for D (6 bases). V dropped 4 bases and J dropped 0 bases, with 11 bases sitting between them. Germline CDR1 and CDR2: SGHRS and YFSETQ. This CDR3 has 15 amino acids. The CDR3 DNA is TGCGCCAGCAGCGGCGACAGGAACTCCTACAATGAGCAGTTCTTC. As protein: CASSGDRNSYNEQFF. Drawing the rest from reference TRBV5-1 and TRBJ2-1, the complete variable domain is KAGVTQTPRYLIKTRGQQVTLSCSPISGHRSVSWYQQTPGQGLQFLFEYFSETQRNKGNFPGRFSGRQFSNSRSEMNVSTLELGDSALYLCASSGDRNSYNEQFFGPGTRLTVL.

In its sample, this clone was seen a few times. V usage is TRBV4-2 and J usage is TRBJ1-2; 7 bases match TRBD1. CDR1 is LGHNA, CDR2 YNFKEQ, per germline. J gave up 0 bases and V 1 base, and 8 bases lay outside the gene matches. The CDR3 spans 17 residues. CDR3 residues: CASSQGQGLMANYGYTF. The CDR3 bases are TGTGCCAGCAGCCAAGGACAGGGCCTGATGGCTAACTATGGCTACACCTTC.

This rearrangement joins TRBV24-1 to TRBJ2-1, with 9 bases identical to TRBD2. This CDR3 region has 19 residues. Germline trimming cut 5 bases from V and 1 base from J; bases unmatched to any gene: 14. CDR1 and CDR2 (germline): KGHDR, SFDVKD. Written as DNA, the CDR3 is TGTGCCACCAGTGGTGATCAGGGCGGCGGGAGGGTATCCTACAATGAGCAGTTCTTC. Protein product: CATSGDQGGGRVSYNEQFF.

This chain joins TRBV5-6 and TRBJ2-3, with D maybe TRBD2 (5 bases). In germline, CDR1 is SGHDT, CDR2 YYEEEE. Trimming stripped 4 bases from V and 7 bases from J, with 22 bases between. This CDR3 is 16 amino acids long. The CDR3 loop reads CASSPSIEGITHTQYF. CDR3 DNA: TGTGCCAGCAGCCCATCTATAGAGGGCATAACTCATACGCAGTATTTT.

The CDR3 protein is CASSSAGTGDGYTF. The CDR3 DNA is TGCGCCAGCAGCTCCGCCGGGACAGGGGATGGCTACACCTTC. The V call is TRBV5-1, the J call TRBJ1-2; 10 nucleotides align to TRBD1. Germline CDR1 and CDR2: SGHRS and YFSETQ. This CDR3 has 14 residues. After removal of 3 bases from V and 6 bases from J, the junction contained 5 bases not matched to a gene.

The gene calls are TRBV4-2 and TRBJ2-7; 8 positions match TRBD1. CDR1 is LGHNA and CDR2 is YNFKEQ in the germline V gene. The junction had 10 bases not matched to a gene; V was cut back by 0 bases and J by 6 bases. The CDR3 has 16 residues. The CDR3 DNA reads TGTGCCAGCAGCCAAGATCTTCGAGACAGGGGTGGCGAGCAGTACTTC. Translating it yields CASSQDLRDRGGEQYF.

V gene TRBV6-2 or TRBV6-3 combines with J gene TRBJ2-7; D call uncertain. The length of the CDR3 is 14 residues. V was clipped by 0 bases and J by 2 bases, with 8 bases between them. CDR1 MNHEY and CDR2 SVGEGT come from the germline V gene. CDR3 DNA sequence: TGTGCCAGCAGTTACTCGCTTGGCCCCTACGAGCAGTACTTC. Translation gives CASSYSLGPYEQYF.

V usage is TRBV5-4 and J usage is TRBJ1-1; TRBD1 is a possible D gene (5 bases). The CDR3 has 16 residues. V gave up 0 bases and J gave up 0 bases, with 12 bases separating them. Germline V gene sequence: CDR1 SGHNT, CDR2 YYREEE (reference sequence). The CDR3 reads CASSLARGSLNTEAFF. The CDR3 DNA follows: TGTGCCAGCAGCTTGGCGCGGGGCTCCTTGAACACTGAAGCTTTCTTT. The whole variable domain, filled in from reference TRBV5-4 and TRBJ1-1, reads ETGVTQSPTHLIKTRGQQVTLRCSSQSGHNTVSWYQQALGQGPQFIFQYYREEENGRGNFPPRFSGLQFPNYSSELNVNALELDDSALYLCASSLARGSLNTEAFFGQGTRLTVV.

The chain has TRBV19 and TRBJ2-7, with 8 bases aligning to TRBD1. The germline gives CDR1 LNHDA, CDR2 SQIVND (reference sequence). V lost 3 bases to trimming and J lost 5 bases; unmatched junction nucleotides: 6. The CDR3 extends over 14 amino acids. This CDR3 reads CASSIGQGVDEQYF. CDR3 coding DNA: TGTGCCAGTAGTATCGGACAGGGTGTCGACGAGCAGTACTTC.

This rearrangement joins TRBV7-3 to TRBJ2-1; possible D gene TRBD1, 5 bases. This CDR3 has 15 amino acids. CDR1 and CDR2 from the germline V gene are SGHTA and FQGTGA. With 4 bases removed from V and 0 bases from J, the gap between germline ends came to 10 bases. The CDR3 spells CASSYRGSSYNEQFF. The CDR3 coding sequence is TGTGCCAGCAGCTATAGGGGAAGCTCCTACAATGAGCAGTTCTTC. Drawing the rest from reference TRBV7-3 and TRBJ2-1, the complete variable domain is GAGVSQTPSNKVTEKGKYVELRCDPISGHTALYWYRQSLGQGPEFLIYFQGTGAADDSGLPNDRFFAVRPEGSVSTLKIQRTERGDSAVYLCASSYRGSSYNEQFFGPGTRLTVL.

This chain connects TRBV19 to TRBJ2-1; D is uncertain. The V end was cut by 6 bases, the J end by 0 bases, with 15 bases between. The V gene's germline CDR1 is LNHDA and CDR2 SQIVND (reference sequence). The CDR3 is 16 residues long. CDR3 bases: TGTGCCAGTAGCTCTTGGTATTCTATCTCCTACAATGAGCAGTTCTTC. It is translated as CASSSWYSISYNEQFF.

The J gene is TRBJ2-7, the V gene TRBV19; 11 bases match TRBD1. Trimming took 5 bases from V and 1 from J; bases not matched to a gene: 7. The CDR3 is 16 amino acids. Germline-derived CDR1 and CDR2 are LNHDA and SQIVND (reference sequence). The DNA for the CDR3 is TGTGCCAGTAGTCCGACCGGGACAGGGGGTTCCTACGAGCAGTACTTC. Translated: CASSPTGTGGSYEQYF. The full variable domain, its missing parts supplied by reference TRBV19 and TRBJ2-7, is DGGITQSPKYLFRKEGQNVTLSCEQNLNHDAMYWYRQDPGQGLRLIYYSQIVNDFQKGDIAEGYSVSREKKESFPLTVTSAQKNPTAFYLCASSPTGTGGSYEQYFGPGTRLTVT.

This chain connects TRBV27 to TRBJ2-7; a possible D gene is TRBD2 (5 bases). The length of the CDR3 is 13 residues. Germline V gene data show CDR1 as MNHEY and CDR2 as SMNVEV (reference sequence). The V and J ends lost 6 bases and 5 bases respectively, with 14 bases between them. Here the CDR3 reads CASSRLSEDEQYF. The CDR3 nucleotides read TGTGCCAGCAGCCGCTTATCGGAGGACGAGCAGTACTTC.

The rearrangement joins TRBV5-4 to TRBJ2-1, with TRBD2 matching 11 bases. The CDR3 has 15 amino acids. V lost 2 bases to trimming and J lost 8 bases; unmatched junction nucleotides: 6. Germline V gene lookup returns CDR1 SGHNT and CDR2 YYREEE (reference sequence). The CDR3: CASSLLAGVEDEQFF. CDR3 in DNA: TGTGCCAGCAGCTTACTAGCGGGAGTGGAGGATGAGCAGTTCTTC.

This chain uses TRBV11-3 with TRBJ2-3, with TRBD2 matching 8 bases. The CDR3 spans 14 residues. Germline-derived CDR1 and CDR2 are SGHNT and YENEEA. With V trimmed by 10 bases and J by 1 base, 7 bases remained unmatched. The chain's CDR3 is CATTGTRGTDTQYF. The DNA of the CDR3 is TGTGCCACTACCGGGACTAGGGGCACAGATACGCAGTATTTT. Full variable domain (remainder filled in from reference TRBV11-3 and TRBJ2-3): EAGVVQSPRYKIIEKKQPVAFWCNPISGHNTLYWYLQNLGQGPELLIRYENEEAVDDSQLPKDRFSAERLKGVDSTLKIQPAELGDSAVYLCATTGTRGTDTQYFGPGTRLTVL.

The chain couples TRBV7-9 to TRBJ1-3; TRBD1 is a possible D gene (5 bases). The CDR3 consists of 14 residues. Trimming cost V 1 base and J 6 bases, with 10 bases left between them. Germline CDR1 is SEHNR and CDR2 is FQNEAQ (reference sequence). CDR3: CASSLGQGVNTIYF. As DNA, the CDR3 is TGTGCCAGCAGCTTAGGTCAGGGTGTAAACACCATATATTTT. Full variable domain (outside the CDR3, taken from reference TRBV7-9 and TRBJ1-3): DTGVSQNPRHKITKRGQNVTFRCDPISEHNRLYWYRQTLGQGPEFLTYFQNEAQLEKSRLLSDRFSAERPKGSFSTLEIQRTEQGDSAMYLCASSLGQGVNTIYFGEGSWLTVV.

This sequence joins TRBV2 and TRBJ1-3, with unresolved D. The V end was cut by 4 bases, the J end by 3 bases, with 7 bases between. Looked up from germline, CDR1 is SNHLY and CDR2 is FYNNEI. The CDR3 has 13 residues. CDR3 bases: TGTGCCAGCAGTGTGGAGGTTGGAAACACCATATATTTT. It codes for CASSVEVGNTIYF.

CDR3 nucleotides: TGTGCCAGCAGGGACCTTAGGGGTTACGGCTACACCTTC. It is translated as CASRDLRGYGYTF. The chain combines TRBV12-3 or TRBV12-4 with TRBJ1-2, with a possible D match to TRBD1 (5 bases). Between the trimmed V and J ends, which lost 6 bases and 8 bases, there was a span of 16 bases. The CDR3 is 13 residues long.

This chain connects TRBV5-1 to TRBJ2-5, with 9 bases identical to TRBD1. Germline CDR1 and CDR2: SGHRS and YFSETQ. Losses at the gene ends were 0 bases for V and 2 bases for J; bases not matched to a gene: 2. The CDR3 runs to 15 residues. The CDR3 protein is CASSLGQGVQETQYF. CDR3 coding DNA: TGCGCCAGCAGCTTGGGACAGGGGGTACAAGAGACCCAGTACTTC.

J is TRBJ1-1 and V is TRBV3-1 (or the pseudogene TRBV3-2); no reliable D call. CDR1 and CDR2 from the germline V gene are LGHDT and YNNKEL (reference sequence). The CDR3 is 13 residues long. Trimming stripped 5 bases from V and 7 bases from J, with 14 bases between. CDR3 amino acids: CASSYLEQDEAFF. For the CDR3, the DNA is TGTGCCAGCAGCTACCTCGAGCAGGATGAAGCTTTCTTT.

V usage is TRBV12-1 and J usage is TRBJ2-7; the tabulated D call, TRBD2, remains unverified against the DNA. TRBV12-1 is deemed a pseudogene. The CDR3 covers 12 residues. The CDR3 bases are TGTGCCAGCAGCTGGGGGGGTAGCGGCGGTTACTTC. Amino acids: CASSWGGSGGYF.